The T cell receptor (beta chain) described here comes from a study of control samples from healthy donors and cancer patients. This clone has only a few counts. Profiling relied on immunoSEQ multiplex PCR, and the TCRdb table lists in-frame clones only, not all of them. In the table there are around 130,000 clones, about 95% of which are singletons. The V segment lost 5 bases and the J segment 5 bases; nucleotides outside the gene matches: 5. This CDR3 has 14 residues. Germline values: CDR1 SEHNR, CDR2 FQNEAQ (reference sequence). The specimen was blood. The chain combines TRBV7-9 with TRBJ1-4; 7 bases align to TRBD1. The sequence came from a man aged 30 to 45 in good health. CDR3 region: CASSLRQGNEKLFF. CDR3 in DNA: TGTGCCAGCAGCCTACGACAGGGAAATGAAAAACTGTTTTTT.